The 23 T cell receptor beta chains presented below share a single source sample, sequenced in a study of blood T cells in healthy people across ages. Primed by a sample-barcoded 5' primer and a J-beta primer mix, a second PCR proceeded for about 7 to 12 cycles. TCRdb reprocessed the 5' RACE reads with MiXCR, giving one entry per CDR3 protein. The sample has hundreds of thousands of distinct CDR3 sequences, about 26% seen once. These data also formed part of another study, on T cells of mothers and their children.

Sequenced: blood. Source of these receptors: a boy younger than 18 in good health.

The table lists this clonotype with a few counts. V and J are TRBV6-2 or TRBV6-3 and TRBJ1-1; 9 bases match TRBD1. The V gene end was trimmed by 6 bases and the J gene end by 5 bases; junction bases not matched to a gene: 7. Germline loops: CDR1 MNHEY, CDR2 SVGEGT. This CDR3 comprises 14 residues. CDR3 in DNA: TGTGCCAGCAGGAGAACAGGGGGCTTGACTGAAGCTTTCTTT. Protein: CASRRTGGLTEAFF.

To note about this clonotype: This is likely a read error, given that the CDR3 carries no conserved phenylalanine or tryptophan at its end. V gene TRBV10-3 combines with J gene TRBJ1-2, with 10 bases that match TRBD1. The V gene's germline CDR1 is ENHRY and CDR2 SYGVKD. With V trimmed by 0 bases and J by 7 bases, 8 bases remained unmatched. The CDR3 length is 16 residues. CDR3 residues: CAISESTSTGGFGYTI. DNA of the CDR3: TGTGCCATCAGTGAGTCGACTTCGACAGGGGGCTTTGGCTACACCATC.

The V gene is TRBV19, the J gene TRBJ1-2; 7 bases are shared with TRBD1. Trimming took 4 bases from V and 6 from J; bases not matched to a gene: 5. Germline V gene lookup returns CDR1 LNHDA and CDR2 SQIVND (reference sequence). CDR3 length: 13 amino acids. This chain's CDR3 is CASSRGTENGYTF. The CDR3 DNA is TGTGCCAGTAGTAGGGGGACAGAAAATGGCTACACCTTC.

The rearrangement joins TRBV20-1 to TRBJ1-3; perhaps TRBD1 as D (5 bases). The CDR3 totals 15 residues. Per germline, CDR1 DFQATT and CDR2 SNEGSKA (reference sequence). V was shortened by 6 bases and J by 0 bases, with 15 bases between the two germline ends. The CDR3 bases are TGCAGTGCCACACCGGGACGGCACTCTGGAAACACCATATATTTT. It codes for CSATPGRHSGNTIYF.

The chain has TRBV21-1 and TRBJ1-6. TRBV21-1 is recorded as a pseudogene. The CDR3 sequence is 14 residues long. Here the CDR3 reads CASRFSSYNSPLHF. The CDR3 DNA sequence: TGTGCCAGCAGATTTAGCTCCTATAATTCACCCCTCCACTTT.

The chain employs TRBV7-6 and TRBJ2-1; perhaps TRBD1 as D (5 bases). Looked up from germline, CDR1 is SGHVS and CDR2 is FNYEAQ. This CDR3 has 13 amino acids. Trimming took 5 bases from V and 9 from J, leaving 14 bases between them. The CDR3 loop is CASSPPGAFEQFF. CDR3 DNA: TGTGCCAGCAGCCCACCTGGGGCCTTTGAGCAGTTCTTC.

The chain couples TRBV6-5 to TRBJ2-1; 9 nucleotides agree with TRBD2. The CDR3 extends over 18 amino acids. From germline, CDR1 is MNHEY and CDR2 SVGAGI. J lost 8 bases, V lost 3 bases, and 17 bases had no gene match. The CDR3, as DNA: TGTGCCAGCAGTTATAGTAGGTCGAGCGGGGGGTATTCGGATGAGCAGTTCTTC. Amino acids: CASSYSRSSGGYSDEQFF.

V and J are TRBV21-1 and TRBJ1-1. TRBV21-1 is a pseudogene. This CDR3 is built from 14 residues. The CDR3 sequence: CASSIGVMNTEAFF. CDR3 nucleotides: TGTGCCAGCAGCATAGGGGTGATGAACACTGAAGCTTTCTTT.

The genes are TRBV21-1 and TRBJ2-1. TRBV21-1 is a recognized pseudogene. The CDR3 is 14 amino acids. The CDR3 region has the DNA TGTGCCAGCAGCAAAGAGTATAACGACAATGAGCAGTTCTTC. It translates to CASSKEYNDNEQFF.

The chain employs TRBV11-3 and TRBJ2-1, with D tentatively TRBD1 or TRBD2 (6 bases each). V was cut by 5 bases and J by 8 bases, with 16 bases left in between. The CDR3 is made up of 14 amino acids. CDR1 and CDR2 (germline): SGHNT, YENEEA. The CDR3 loop reads CASSSPGAGDEQFF. The CDR3 DNA is TGTGCCAGCAGCAGCCCGGGGGCCGGTGATGAGCAGTTCTTC.

The chain recombines TRBV24-1 with TRBJ2-5, with TRBD1 matching 7 bases. In germline, CDR1 is KGHDR, CDR2 SFDVKD. V trimming: 4 bases; J trimming: 0 bases; junction bases outside the gene matches: 4. The CDR3 has 15 amino acids. The CDR3 sequence: CATSEPGTDQETQYF. CDR3 sequence (DNA): TGTGCCACCAGTGAACCCGGGACAGACCAAGAGACCCAGTACTTC.

This clonotype was seen a few times. The gene calls are TRBV27 and TRBJ1-5; D is uncertain. Trimming removed 1 base at V and 1 base at J, with 8 bases between. Germline V gives CDR1 MNHEY, CDR2 SMNVEV (reference sequence). The CDR3 is 15 residues long. For the CDR3, the DNA is TGTGCCAGCAGTTTATTATGGGGAAGCAATCAGCCCCAGCATTTT. It specifies CASSLLWGSNQPQHF.

The sample holds a few counts of this clonotype. The J gene is TRBJ2-5, the V gene TRBV12-3 or TRBV12-4; 13 bases line up with TRBD2. The better agreement between TRBJ2-7 and the DNA end casts doubt on the J call. This CDR3 spans 18 amino acids. The CDR3 here is CASSGGTSGVRSSYEQYF. The CDR3 nucleotides are TGTGCCAGCAGTGGCGGGACTAGCGGGGTTCGGAGCTCCTACGAGCAGTACTTC.

There are a few counts of this clonotype. The chain has TRBV10-3 and TRBJ2-3; D tentatively fits TRBD1 or TRBD2 (6 bases each). The CDR3 is 17 residues long. From germline, CDR1 is ENHRY and CDR2 SYGVKD. Trimming pared 0 bases from V and 3 bases from J, leaving 16 bases between. CDR3 sequence reads: CAISESMGGNRTDTQYF. CDR3 bases: TGTGCCATCAGTGAGTCGATGGGGGGCAATAGGACAGATACGCAGTATTTT.

The V and J genes are TRBV20-1 and TRBJ2-5, with TRBD2 as a possible D gene (7 bases). The DNA matches TRBJ2-7 better at its end, which makes the J call doubtful. From germline, CDR1 is DFQATT and CDR2 SNEGSKA (reference sequence). CDR3 length: 14 amino acids. CDR3 protein: CSVGRGALPNEQYF. For the CDR3, the DNA is TGCAGTGTAGGACGGGGGGCCCTTCCCAACGAGCAGTACTTC.

This clonotype was seen only a few times. The rearrangement joins TRBV28 to TRBJ2-3; D gene unclear. V dropped 10 bases and J dropped 2 bases, with 16 bases sitting between them. This CDR3 comprises 14 residues. The germline V gene encodes CDR1 MDHEN and CDR2 SYDVKM. CDR3 loop: CATLTARDTDTQYF. The CDR3 nucleotides are TGTGCCACCCTGACGGCGAGAGACACAGATACGCAGTATTTT.

This clonotype was counted only a few times. The rearrangement links TRBV6-2 or TRBV6-3 to TRBJ2-7, with TRBD2 matching 12 bases. The CDR3 runs to 16 residues. The V and J ends lost 6 bases and 3 bases, in that order; junction bases with no gene match: 9. CDR1 is MNHEY and CDR2 is SVGEGT in the germline V gene. The CDR3 coding sequence is TGTGCCAGCAGCCTCACCCCTAGCGGGGGGGACTACGAGCAGTACTTC. Translation gives CASSLTPSGGDYEQYF.

The table lists this clonotype with a few counts. This chain joins TRBV6-1 and TRBJ2-2; 9 nucleotides agree with TRBD1. Germline V CDR1 and CDR2: MNHNS, SASEGT. The CDR3 runs to 14 residues. Unmatched junction bases numbered 3, after V lost 7 bases and J lost 3 bases. CDR3 residues: CASMRTGDTGELFF. DNA for the CDR3: TGTGCCAGCATGAGGACAGGGGACACCGGGGAGCTGTTTTTT.

Here the CDR3 DNA reads TGCAGCCTCCGGTCGGGGGGCGAAGCTTTCTTT. It translates to CSLRSGGEAFF. This rearrangement joins TRBV29-1 to TRBJ1-1, with D tentatively TRBD1 (6 bases). CDR3 size: 11 residues. The V end lost 8 bases, the J end lost 8 bases, and 15 bases lay between the germline ends. The V gene's germline CDR1 is SQVTM and CDR2 ANQGSEA. The variable domain in full, completed from reference TRBV29-1 and TRBJ1-1, reads SAVISQKPSRDICQRGTSLTIQCQVDSQVTMMFWYRQQPGQSLTLIATANQGSEATYESGFVIDKFPISRPNLTFSTLTVSNMSPEDSSIYLCSLRSGGEAFFGQGTRLTVV.

The chain employs TRBV20-1 and TRBJ2-7; D remains ambiguous. The CDR3 spans 14 residues. The V and J ends lost 4 bases and 2 bases respectively, with 15 bases between them. The germline V gene has CDR1 DFQATT and CDR2 SNEGSKA (reference sequence). The CDR3 DNA follows: TGCAGTGCTACTCGCAGCGCCGCTACCTACGAGCAGTACTTC. Its translation: CSATRSAATYEQYF.

This clonotype was detected only a few times. The chain uses TRBV7-2 and TRBJ2-5; tentative D call: TRBD1 (5 bases). CDR1 SGHTA and CDR2 FQGNSA come from the germline V gene. The CDR3 length is 14 residues. The germline V and J ends were trimmed by 3 bases and 0 bases, with 8 bases remaining between them. The CDR3 region is CASSLSGHQETQYF. The CDR3 DNA reads TGTGCCAGCAGCTTGTCAGGGCACCAAGAGACCCAGTACTTC.

The chain carries TRBV7-2 and TRBJ2-7; 8 bases match TRBD1. Trimming took 3 bases from V and 5 from J; bases not matched to a gene: 9. The CDR3 consists of 15 residues. From germline, CDR1 is SGHTA and CDR2 FQGNSA. The CDR3 coding sequence is TGTGCCAGCAGCTTTTCCGGGACAGGACGCCACGAGCAGTACTTC. It specifies CASSFSGTGRHEQYF.

J is TRBJ1-1 and V is TRBV5-4; no clear D. This CDR3 has 12 amino acids. The germline V gene has CDR1 SGHNT and CDR2 YYREEE (reference sequence). Deletions cut 1 base from V and 8 bases from J, with 9 bases between. Here the CDR3 DNA reads TGTGCCAGCAGCTTGAGCAGGAAAGAAGCTTTCTTT. This translates into CASSLSRKEAFF. Filled out from reference TRBV5-4 and TRBJ1-1, the complete variable domain reads ETGVTQSPTHLIKTRGQQVTLRCSSQSGHNTVSWYQQALGQGPQFIFQYYREEENGRGNFPPRFSGLQFPNYSSELNVNALELDDSALYLCASSLSRKEAFFGQGTRLTVV.